Shown below are 27 T cell receptor beta chains from a single sample sequenced in a study of shared clonotypes between healthy human individuals. Libraries were prepared by immunoSEQ multiplex PCR; TCRdb keeps only in-frame clonotypes and omits some of them. Counted here are over a million clones, roughly 96% occurring once; the ten biggest clones make up approximately 1.2%. Sequences were obtained from naive CD4+ T cells sorted from blood. This sample's subset: CD45RA+ positively selected. The origin of the receptors is a man aged 25 to 40 in good health.

The V call is TRBV6-5, the J call TRBJ2-7; TRBD2 matches 7 bases. The V and J ends lost 3 bases and 6 bases, in that order; junction bases with no gene match: 14. The CDR3 is 16 residues long. The V gene's germline CDR1 is MNHEY and CDR2 SVGAGI. The CDR3 DNA follows: TGTGCCAGCAGTTATTTTCCCCCTAGCGGTCCGGGCGAGCAGTACTTC. It yields the protein CASSYFPPSGPGEQYF.

The chain links TRBV19 to TRBJ1-1; TRBD1 matches at 7 bases. J was trimmed by 1 base and V by 1 base; bases with no gene match: 3. Germline loops: CDR1 LNHDA, CDR2 SQIVND (reference sequence). There are 15 residues in the CDR3. The CDR3 nucleotides read TGTGCCAGTAGTATAGCTAGGACAGGGAACACTGAAGCTTTCTTT. This encodes CASSIARTGNTEAFF.

V is TRBV9 and J is TRBJ1-1; D remains ambiguous. The CDR3 runs 12 residues. Germline assignment: CDR1 SGDLS and CDR2 YYNGEE. V gave up 4 bases and J gave up 11 bases, with 15 bases separating them. The CDR3 DNA reads TGTGCCAGCAGCAAGCCGATGGCTTGGGCTTTCTTT. This encodes CASSKPMAWAFF.

The chain has TRBV10-1 and TRBJ1-1; maybe TRBD1 (5 bases). V was trimmed by 4 bases and J by 3 bases, leaving 9 bases between them. Germline CDR1 is WNHNN and CDR2 is SYGVQD (reference sequence). This CDR3 has 13 amino acids. CDR3 DNA sequence: TGCGCCAGCAGTGGGGACGGTTACACTGAAGCTTTCTTT. Its translation: CASSGDGYTEAFF.

The chain carries TRBV2 and TRBJ2-1, with D unclear. Germline V CDR1 and CDR2: SNHLY, FYNNEI. Between the trimmed V and J ends, which lost 5 bases and 7 bases, there was a span of 12 bases. The CDR3 is 13 residues long. In DNA form, the CDR3 reads TGTGCCAGCAGTACCACTGGTGTTAATGAGCAGTTCTTC. As protein: CASSTTGVNEQFF.

Details on this clone: One junction end does not reproduce the germline sequence, and a read error may be involved. V usage is TRBV7-7 and J usage is TRBJ2-7; D might be TRBD2 (5 bases). Per the germline V gene, CDR1 is SSHAT and CDR2 is FNYEAQ (reference sequence). This CDR3 spans 14 amino acids. CDR3: CASSLERLPYEQYF. The DNA of the CDR3 is TGTGCTAGCAGCTTAGAACGACTACCCTACGAGCAGTACTTC.

This chain joins TRBV19 and TRBJ1-1; the D gene is possibly TRBD1 (5 bases). The germline V gene has CDR1 LNHDA and CDR2 SQIVND (reference sequence). Trimming removed 4 bases at V and 0 bases at J, with 9 bases between. The length of the CDR3 is 14 residues. CDR3 sequence: CASSTEQVNTEAFF. The CDR3 DNA follows: TGTGCCAGTAGTACTGAACAGGTGAACACTGAAGCTTTCTTT.

Here the CDR3 reads CASSFLETSGFREGDTQYF. The CDR3 nucleotides are TGTGCCAGCAGTTTTTTAGAGACTAGCGGGTTCCGGGAGGGAGATACGCAGTATTTT. The rearrangement joins TRBV28 to TRBJ2-3; 10 nucleotides align to TRBD2. Trimming at V came to 3 bases and at J to 5 bases, leaving 17 bases not matched to a gene. Germline CDR1 MDHEN, CDR2 SYDVKM. This CDR3 has 19 residues.

This rearrangement joins TRBV4-1 to TRBJ1-2; D gene unclear. This CDR3 has 15 residues. The V gene lost 0 bases and the J gene lost 4 bases, with 12 bases spanning the gap. In germline, CDR1 is MGHRA, CDR2 YSYEKL. Here the CDR3 DNA reads TGCGCCAGCAGCCAAGAGGATCGGACTCTCTATGGCTACACCTTC. The encoded protein is CASSQEDRTLYGYTF.

This chain connects TRBV5-1 to TRBJ2-6; a possible D gene is TRBD1 (6 bases). CDR1 is SGHRS, CDR2 YFSETQ, per germline. The CDR3 consists of 15 residues. The V end was cut by 4 bases, the J end by 2 bases, with 10 bases between. CDR3: CASSPTGTGANVLTF. CDR3 in DNA: TGCGCCAGCAGCCCTACAGGGACTGGGGCCAACGTCCTGACTTTC.

V is TRBV6-5 and J is TRBJ1-2; 10 nucleotides line up with TRBD1. The germline V gene encodes CDR1 MNHEY and CDR2 SVGAGI. The CDR3 runs to 15 residues. The V and J ends lost 6 bases and 6 bases, in that order; junction bases with no gene match: 10. The CDR3 here is CASSDRDRGLDGYTF. The CDR3, as DNA: TGTGCCAGCAGCGACCGGGACAGGGGATTGGATGGCTACACCTTC.

V usage is TRBV7-3 and J usage is TRBJ2-5; D is unclear. The germline V and J ends were trimmed by 5 bases and 3 bases, with 13 bases remaining between them. This CDR3 is built from 14 residues. The germline V gene encodes CDR1 SGHTA and CDR2 FQGTGA. CDR3 sequence reads: CASSPRNREETQYF. The CDR3 DNA is TGTGCCAGCAGCCCCAGAAACCGGGAAGAGACCCAGTACTTC.

V and J are TRBV7-9 and TRBJ2-5, with D perhaps being TRBD1 or TRBD2 (5 bases each). The germline V and J ends were trimmed by 5 bases and 4 bases, with 20 bases remaining between them. Germline CDR1 and CDR2: SEHNR and FQNEAQ (reference sequence). The CDR3 spans 16 residues. The CDR3 bases are TGTGCCAGCAGCCCCCCGGACCGGGGTAGGGGAGAGACCCAGTACTTC. As protein: CASSPPDRGRGETQYF.

The chain employs TRBV5-1 and TRBJ2-1; 13 bases are shared with TRBD2. Per germline, CDR1 SGHRS and CDR2 YFSETQ. V gave up 5 bases and J gave up 13 bases; unmatched junction bases: 9. The CDR3 is 14 amino acids. The CDR3 DNA sequence: TGCGCCAGCAGAGGGACTAGCGGGAAACCCTCCCAGTTCTTC. Translated, it gives CASRGTSGKPSQFF. Drawing the rest from reference TRBV5-1 and TRBJ2-1, the complete variable domain is KAGVTQTPRYLIKTRGQQVTLSCSPISGHRSVSWYQQTPGQGLQFLFEYFSETQRNKGNFPGRFSGRQFSNSRSEMNVSTLELGDSALYLCASRGTSGKPSQFFGPGTRLTVL.

The CDR3 loop reads CASSQAGQGLYEQYF. In nucleotides, the CDR3 is TGCGCCAGCAGCCAAGCGGGACAGGGGCTTTACGAGCAGTACTTC. The chain employs TRBV4-3 and TRBJ2-7; 10 bases line up with TRBD1. Germline trimming cut 1 base from V and 4 bases from J; bases unmatched to any gene: 4. The germline CDR1 and CDR2 sequences are LGHNA and YSLEER. The CDR3 sequence is 15 residues long.

The V and J genes are TRBV29-1 and TRBJ2-1; TRBD2 matches 8 bases. Germline CDR1 SQVTM, CDR2 ANQGSEA. With V trimmed by 3 bases and J by 6 bases, 7 bases remained unmatched. The CDR3 is 14 amino acids. The CDR3 sequence is CSVDKAGVRNEQFF. DNA of the CDR3: TGCAGCGTTGATAAAGCGGGAGTTCGCAATGAGCAGTTCTTC.

CDR3: CASSRAGGGSYEQYF. The CDR3 DNA reads as TGTGCCAGCAGCCGAGCGGGAGGGGGCTCCTACGAGCAGTACTTC. V usage is TRBV5-4 and J usage is TRBJ2-7, with 10 bases aligning to TRBD2. The germline V gene has CDR1 SGHNT and CDR2 YYREEE (reference sequence). The CDR3 sequence is 15 residues long. V was clipped by 4 bases and J by 0 bases; unmatched bases: 4.

This chain links TRBV11-2 with TRBJ2-3, with 7 bases aligning to TRBD2. J lost 0 bases, V lost 5 bases, and 8 bases had no gene match. The CDR3 runs 16 residues. Germline CDR1 is SGHAT and CDR2 is FQNNGV. The DNA of the CDR3 is TGTGCCAGCAGCATGATGGCTAGCGGAAGCACAGATACGCAGTATTTT. Its protein is CASSMMASGSTDTQYF. Drawing the rest from reference TRBV11-2 and TRBJ2-3, the complete variable domain is EAGVAQSPRYKIIEKRQSVAFWCNPISGHATLYWYQQILGQGPKLLIQFQNNGVVDDSQLPKDRFSAERLKGVDSTLKIQPAKLEDSAVYLCASSMMASGSTDTQYFGPGTRLTVL.

The chain carries TRBV5-1 and TRBJ1-1; D uncertain. This CDR3 has 16 residues. Per the germline V gene, CDR1 is SGHRS and CDR2 is YFSETQ. V was cut by 3 bases and J by 2 bases, with 17 bases left in between. The CDR3 DNA follows: TGCGCCAGCAGCTCAAAGCCCCATTGGGGAAACACTGAAGCTTTCTTT. Translating it yields CASSSKPHWGNTEAFF.

This chain connects TRBV6-1 to TRBJ1-5, with no clear D. V dropped 7 bases and J dropped 0 bases, with 10 bases sitting between them. CDR3 length: 14 amino acids. CDR1 is MNHNS and CDR2 is SASEGT in the germline V gene. The DNA of the CDR3 is TGTGCCAGCAATGATCCTTATAGCAATCAGCCCCAGCATTTT. This sequence encodes CASNDPYSNQPQHF.

This chain links TRBV5-6 with TRBJ2-5; D gene unclear. The V end lost 1 base, the J end lost 1 base, and 8 bases lay between the germline ends. This CDR3 comprises 14 residues. CDR1 and CDR2 from the germline V gene are SGHDT and YYEEEE. The CDR3 protein is CASSLYAPQETQYF. In DNA, the CDR3 is TGTGCCAGCAGCTTGTATGCCCCCCAAGAGACCCAGTACTTC.

The rearrangement links TRBV4-3 to TRBJ2-3; TRBD2 matches at 10 bases. Losses at the gene ends were 3 bases for V and 2 bases for J; bases not matched to a gene: 2. From germline, CDR1 is LGHNA and CDR2 YSLEER. This CDR3 has 15 residues. The CDR3 DNA reads as TGCGCCAGCAGCCAGCTAGCGGGGGCCACAGATACGCAGTATTTT. Its translation is CASSQLAGATDTQYF.

V is TRBV5-1 and J is TRBJ2-1; 7 bases are a match to TRBD2. V was pared by 1 base and J by 0 bases, with 19 bases of the junction left unmatched. This CDR3 contains 21 residues. The germline gives CDR1 SGHRS, CDR2 YFSETQ. The CDR3 DNA reads as TGCGCCAGCAGCTTGAAACCCTCGCGGGCGGGAGAAGAGGTCTCCTACAATGAGCAGTTCTTC. Encoded protein: CASSLKPSRAGEEVSYNEQFF.

The chain links TRBV28 to TRBJ2-3; 10 bases agree with TRBD1. Germline V gives CDR1 MDHEN, CDR2 SYDVKM. Trimming cost V 6 bases and J 7 bases; bases outside gene matches: 10. This CDR3 has 15 amino acids. The CDR3 DNA sequence: TGTGCCAGCAGCCCCGACAGGGGGCGGATGAATACGCAGTATTTT. It is translated as CASSPDRGRMNTQYF.

The V gene is TRBV6-5, the J gene TRBJ2-7; 7 bases fit TRBD2. The trim removed 8 bases at V and 5 bases at J, leaving 12 bases unmatched. This CDR3 spans 14 amino acids. CDR1 is MNHEY and CDR2 is SVGAGI in the germline V gene. CDR3: CASLPAGDSHEQYF. DNA for the CDR3: TGTGCCAGCCTCCCGGCGGGGGATTCCCACGAGCAGTACTTC.

The CDR3 nucleotides read TGCAGCGCCCGAGAAGGGCACACTGAAGCTTTCTTT. Protein: CSAREGHTEAFF. The gene calls are TRBV29-1 and TRBJ1-1; D is uncertain. The CDR3 contains 12 residues. Trimming took 7 bases from V and 3 from J, leaving 12 bases between them. Looked up from germline, CDR1 is SQVTM and CDR2 is ANQGSEA.

V usage is TRBV5-1 and J usage is TRBJ1-1; D is unclear. Germline V gene lookup returns CDR1 SGHRS and CDR2 YFSETQ. The CDR3 runs 13 residues. V was pared by 2 bases and J by 3 bases, with 8 bases between. The CDR3 reads CASSFRVDTEAFF. The CDR3 DNA sequence: TGCGCCAGCAGCTTTCGGGTGGACACTGAAGCTTTCTTT. Together with reference TRBV5-1 and TRBJ1-1, the CDR3 gives the full variable domain: KAGVTQTPRYLIKTRGQQVTLSCSPISGHRSVSWYQQTPGQGLQFLFEYFSETQRNKGNFPGRFSGRQFSNSRSEMNVSTLELGDSALYLCASSFRVDTEAFFGQGTRLTVV.